The rows below give T cell receptor beta chains drawn from one sample of a study of T cell responses to AZD1222 COVID-19 vaccine. Assay used: immunoSEQ multiplex PCR; TCRdb lists only in-frame clones, some missing. This table holds roughly 150,000 clones, roughly 87% found once. The sequenced sample was peripheral blood, obtained 28 days after the second AZD1222 dose. The receptor set was obtained from an adult who received the AZD1222 COVID-19 vaccine. Both conserved end residues are part of each CDR3. D genes are given only for firm matches. The size entry is marked missing in some rows and otherwise reads once, few, many or a size class.

abundance: -
d_gene: -
v_gene: TRBV7-9
j_gene: TRBJ1-4
CDR3nt: TGTGCCAGCAGCCCACCGGGTGTTAGTAATGAAAAACTGTTTTTT
CDR3aa: CASSPPGVSNEKLFF

abundance: -
d_gene: -
v_gene: TRBV6-1
j_gene: TRBJ1-2
CDR3nt: TGTGCCAGCAGTGAAGTTGTGGGCGGCTACACCTTC
CDR3aa: CASSEVVGGYTF

abundance: once
d_gene: TRBD2
v_gene: TRBV6-6
j_gene: TRBJ2-2
CDR3nt: TGTGCCAGCAGTCCTCGGACTAGCGTTACTTCTCAGGCCGGGGAGCTGTTTTTT
CDR3aa: CASSPRTSVTSQAGELFF

abundance: -
d_gene: -
v_gene: TRBV6-5
j_gene: TRBJ1-6
CDR3nt: TGTGCCAGCAGTTACGTGGACGGTAATTCACCCCTCCACTTT
CDR3aa: CASSYVDGNSPLHF

abundance: -
d_gene: -
v_gene: TRBV21-1
j_gene: TRBJ2-1
CDR3nt: TGTGCCAGCAGCCGGGTAGGGCAGGTGGTACGGCATGAGCAGTTCTTC
CDR3aa: CASSRVGQVVRHEQFF

abundance: -
d_gene: TRBD1
v_gene: TRBV20-1
j_gene: TRBJ1-4
CDR3nt: TGCAGTGCGAGGACAGGGCAAAAACTGTTTTTT
CDR3aa: CSARTGQKLFF

abundance: once
d_gene: -
v_gene: TRBV27
j_gene: TRBJ2-1
CDR3nt: TGTGCCAGCAGTCCTCCGGGACCAAAATTAAATGAGCAGTTCTTC
CDR3aa: CASSPPGPKLNEQFF

abundance: -
d_gene: -
v_gene: TRBV7-9
j_gene: TRBJ1-6
CDR3nt: TGTGCCAGCAGCGCTGGGACATATAATAATTCACCCCTCCACTTT
CDR3aa: CASSAGTYNNSPLHF

abundance: -
d_gene: -
v_gene: TRBV7-6
j_gene: TRBJ2-1
CDR3nt: TGTGCCAGCAGCTTAGTCAATGAGCAGTTCTTC
CDR3aa: CASSLVNEQFF

abundance: -
d_gene: TRBD1
v_gene: TRBV24-1
j_gene: TRBJ2-7
CDR3nt: TGTGCCACCGGACAGGGACCAATTTCCGAGCAGTACTTC
CDR3aa: CATGQGPISEQYF

abundance: -
d_gene: -
v_gene: TRBV10-3
j_gene: TRBJ2-3
CDR3nt: TGTGCCATCGGCGATCGCGGCACAGATACGCAGTATTTT
CDR3aa: CAIGDRGTDTQYF

abundance: -
d_gene: TRBD1
v_gene: TRBV19
j_gene: TRBJ1-5
CDR3nt: TGTGCCAGTAGCCCAAACAGGGGACCACGCAATCAGCCCCAGCATTTT
CDR3aa: CASSPNRGPRNQPQHF

abundance: few
d_gene: -
v_gene: TRBV5-8
j_gene: TRBJ2-7
CDR3nt: TGTGCCAGCAGCTCGATACAGAACGAGCAGTACTTC
CDR3aa: CASSSIQNEQYF

abundance: once
d_gene: TRBD1
v_gene: TRBV28
j_gene: TRBJ2-7
CDR3nt: TGTGCCAGCAGCTCCTCTGGACAGGGGGCCTACGAGCAGTACTTC
CDR3aa: CASSSSGQGAYEQYF

abundance: -
d_gene: TRBD1
v_gene: TRBV25-1
j_gene: TRBJ2-1
CDR3nt: TGTGCCAGCAGGAGGGCCCAACAGGGGTCGAGCTCCTACAATGAGCAGTTCTTC
CDR3aa: CASRRAQQGSSSYNEQFF

abundance: once
d_gene: -
v_gene: TRBV10-1
j_gene: TRBJ1-5
CDR3nt: TGCGCCAGCAGTGAGGACGCCAACAATCAGCCCCAGCATTTT
CDR3aa: CASSEDANNQPQHF

abundance: -
d_gene: -
v_gene: TRBV11-3
j_gene: TRBJ2-5
CDR3nt: TGTGCCAGCAGCTTGAATGGTGCGGGGACCCAGTACTTC
CDR3aa: CASSLNGAGTQYF

abundance: -
d_gene: -
v_gene: TRBV4-3
j_gene: TRBJ1-1
CDR3nt: TGCGCCAGCAAGGGAGATAAGAACACTGAAGCTTTCTTT
CDR3aa: CASKGDKNTEAFF

abundance: -
d_gene: -
v_gene: TRBV9
j_gene: TRBJ2-1
CDR3nt: TGTGCCAGCAGCCCCTTCCGGCCGAACGGGGATGAGCAGTTCTTC
CDR3aa: CASSPFRPNGDEQFF

abundance: -
d_gene: TRBD1
v_gene: TRBV6-2/TRBV6-3
j_gene: TRBJ1-5
CDR3nt: TGTGCCAGCAGTACAAAACAGGGGACTCAGCCCCAGCATTTT
CDR3aa: CASSTKQGTQPQHF

abundance: -
d_gene: -
v_gene: TRBV30
j_gene: TRBJ1-3
CDR3nt: TGTGCCTGGAGCAGGGAATCCAGAAACACCATATATTTT
CDR3aa: CAWSRESRNTIYF

abundance: -
d_gene: -
v_gene: TRBV7-7
j_gene: TRBJ2-1
CDR3nt: TGTGCTAGCAGCTTAACCGACGGAGGCTCCTACAATGAGCAGTTCTTC
CDR3aa: CASSLTDGGSYNEQFF

abundance: -
d_gene: -
v_gene: TRBV12-3/TRBV12-4
j_gene: TRBJ1-5
CDR3nt: TGTGCCAGCAGTTTACAGAATCAGCCCCAGCATTTT
CDR3aa: CASSLQNQPQHF

abundance: -
d_gene: -
v_gene: TRBV4-3
j_gene: TRBJ1-2
CDR3nt: TGCGCCAGCAGCCAAGATTGGCAGGGCTATGGCTACACCTTC
CDR3aa: CASSQDWQGYGYTF

abundance: once
d_gene: TRBD1
v_gene: TRBV5-4
j_gene: TRBJ2-1
CDR3nt: TGTGCCAGCAGCACAGACAGGGGGAATGAGCAGTTCTTC
CDR3aa: CASSTDRGNEQFF